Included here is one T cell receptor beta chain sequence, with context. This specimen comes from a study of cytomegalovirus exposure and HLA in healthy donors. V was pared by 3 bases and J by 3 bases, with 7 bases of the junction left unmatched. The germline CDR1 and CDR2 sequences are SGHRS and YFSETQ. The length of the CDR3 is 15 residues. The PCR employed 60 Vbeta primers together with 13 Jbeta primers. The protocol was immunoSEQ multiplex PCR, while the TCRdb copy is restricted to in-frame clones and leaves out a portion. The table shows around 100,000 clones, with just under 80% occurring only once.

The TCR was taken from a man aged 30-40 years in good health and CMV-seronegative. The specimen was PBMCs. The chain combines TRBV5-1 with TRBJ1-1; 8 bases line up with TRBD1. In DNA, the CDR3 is TGCGCCAGCAGCTCTTGGACAGGGACTGACACTGAAGCTTTCTTT. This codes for CASSSWTGTDTEAFF.